These 13 T cell receptor beta chains were sequenced from one sample in a study of blood T cell repertoires in COVID-19. Sequencing was performed with immunoSEQ multiplex PCR; in TCRdb, only in-frame clones are kept and a portion is missing. The table includes 100,000 to 150,000 clones, approximately 83% detected once. Sequencing was carried out using peripheral blood. Receptor source: a woman aged 80 or over with acute or convalescent COVID-19.

This chain uses TRBV28 with TRBJ2-2; 8 positions match TRBD2. In germline, CDR1 is MDHEN, CDR2 SYDVKM. V was pared by 2 bases and J by 4 bases, with 3 bases of the junction left unmatched. The CDR3 is 15 amino acids. CDR3: CASSLTAGVTGELFF. DNA of the CDR3: TGTGCCAGCAGTTTAACAGCGGGGGTCACCGGGGAGCTGTTTTTT. The variable domain in full, completed from reference TRBV28 and TRBJ2-2, reads DVKVTQSSRYLVKRTGEKVFLECVQDMDHENMFWYRQDPGLGLRLIYFSYDVKMKEKGDIPEGYSVSREKKERFSLILESASTNQTSMYLCASSLTAGVTGELFFGEGSRLTVL.

J is TRBJ1-4 and V is TRBV4-1; possible D gene TRBD1, 5 bases. Germline CDR1 reads MGHRA; CDR2 reads YSYEKL. The V and J ends lost 5 bases and 6 bases respectively, with 16 bases between them. CDR3 length: 15 residues. The CDR3 bases are TGCGCCAGCAGCTTCACAGGTTCCCTAGATGAAAAACTGTTTTTT. It yields the protein CASSFTGSLDEKLFF.

The chain carries TRBV15 and TRBJ2-3, with 8 positions matching TRBD2. With V trimmed by 0 bases and J by 11 bases, 10 bases remained unmatched. The germline CDR1 and CDR2 sequences are LNHNV and YYDKDF (reference sequence). The CDR3 covers 15 residues. The CDR3 region has the DNA TGTGCCACCAGCAGAGATTTTTTGCGGGCGGGGGGGCAGTATTTT. Its protein is CATSRDFLRAGGQYF.

This chain uses TRBV7-9 with TRBJ1-5; 8 bases map to TRBD1. CDR3 length equals 15 residues. The V gene end was trimmed by 5 bases and the J gene end by 5 bases; junction bases not matched to a gene: 8. The germline V gene has CDR1 SEHNR and CDR2 FQNEAQ (reference sequence). The CDR3 spells CASSPPGGQDQPQHF. The CDR3 region has the DNA TGTGCCAGCAGCCCCCCGGGGGGACAGGATCAGCCCCAGCATTTT. The whole variable domain, filled in from reference TRBV7-9 and TRBJ1-5, reads DTGVSQNPRHKITKRGQNVTFRCDPISEHNRLYWYRQTLGQGPEFLTYFQNEAQLEKSRLLSDRFSAERPKGSFSTLEIQRTEQGDSAMYLCASSPPGGQDQPQHFGDGTRLSIL.

The gene calls are TRBV29-1 and TRBJ2-1, with 11 bases fitting TRBD2. The CDR3 is 15 residues long. Germline trimming cut 6 bases from V and 2 bases from J; bases unmatched to any gene: 6. In germline, CDR1 is SQVTM, CDR2 ANQGSEA. Here the CDR3 DNA reads TGCAGCGTGATGAAACTAGCGGGGGCCTACAATGAGCAGTTCTTC. Protein sequence: CSVMKLAGAYNEQFF.

The J gene is TRBJ2-1, the V gene TRBV5-1, with TRBD2 as a possible D gene (6 bases). The germline V gene encodes CDR1 SGHRS and CDR2 YFSETQ. This CDR3 is built from 17 residues. With 2 bases removed from V and 8 bases from J, the gap between germline ends came to 23 bases. The CDR3 nucleotides read TGCGCCAGCAGCTTACAACGGGACTCCACCCCTAACTATGAGCAGTTCTTC. Translated, it gives CASSLQRDSTPNYEQFF.

The gene calls are TRBV5-1 and TRBJ1-6, with D unclear. CDR1 and CDR2 from the germline V gene are SGHRS and YFSETQ. V lost 7 bases and J lost 0, with 11 bases in between. The CDR3 consists of 15 residues. The CDR3 nucleotides are TGCGCCAGCGCCCGAGAAAGCTCCTATAATTCACCCCTCCACTTT. Its translation: CASARESSYNSPLHF.

The chain uses TRBV9 and TRBJ2-1; 9 nucleotides match TRBD2. V dropped 3 bases and J dropped 5; count of bases not matched to a gene: 3. Germline CDR1 reads SGDLS; CDR2 reads YYNGEE. The CDR3 has 14 residues. The CDR3 DNA sequence: TGTGCCAGCAGCGCTAGCGGGGTAGACAATGAGCAGTTCTTC. Its protein product is CASSASGVDNEQFF. Full variable domain (outside the CDR3, taken from reference TRBV9 and TRBJ2-1): DSGVTQTPKHLITATGQRVTLRCSPRSGDLSVYWYQQSLDQGLQFLIQYYNGEERAKGNILERFSAQQFPDLHSELNLSSLELGDSALYFCASSASGVDNEQFFGPGTRLTVL.

The J gene is TRBJ1-5, the V gene TRBV6-2 or TRBV6-3; the match to TRBD1 covers 7 bases. Germline CDR1 reads MNHEY; CDR2 reads SVGEGT. CDR3 size: 14 residues. Trimming at V came to 6 bases and at J to 6 bases, leaving 8 bases not matched to a gene. For the CDR3, the DNA is TGTGCCAGCAGCACCCGGACAGGCGGTCAGCCCCAGCATTTT. This gives the protein CASSTRTGGQPQHF.

The genes are TRBV7-8 and TRBJ2-7, with 7 bases that match TRBD1. The germline V gene encodes CDR1 SGHVS and CDR2 FQNEAQ. The CDR3 runs to 18 residues. V lost 7 bases, J lost 3 bases, and 21 bases stayed unmatched. CDR3 region: CASTTRGLRDSVLYEQYF. CDR3 bases: TGTGCCAGCACCACCAGAGGCCTTCGGGACAGCGTACTCTACGAGCAGTACTTC.

This chain links TRBV6-4 with TRBJ1-1, with D unresolved. The germline V and J ends were trimmed by 6 bases and 1 base, with 9 bases remaining between them. Germline CDR1 reads MRHNA; CDR2 reads SNTAGT. There are 13 residues in the CDR3. CDR3 sequence reads: CASSADKNTEAFF. CDR3 coding DNA: TGTGCCAGCAGCGCAGACAAGAACACTGAAGCTTTCTTT.

This clone has only one observation. The chain joins TRBV5-5 to TRBJ2-1, with TRBD2 identical over 7 bases. The CDR3 has 14 amino acids. V lost 0 bases and J lost 10; bases outside the gene matches: 7. The germline CDR1 and CDR2 sequences are SGHKS and YYEKEE (reference sequence). CDR3 sequence reads: CASSLVLAVREQFF. CDR3 coding DNA: TGTGCCAGCAGCTTGGTCCTAGCGGTACGAGAGCAGTTCTTC.

This chain joins TRBV6-5 and TRBJ2-3, with 7 bases fitting TRBD2. The CDR3 length is 14 residues. From germline, CDR1 is MNHEY and CDR2 SVGAGI. V lost 2 bases and J lost 7; bases outside the gene matches: 6. Written as DNA, the CDR3 is TGTGCCAGCAGTTACGAGAGAGCGGGATATACGCAGTATTTT. Protein sequence: CASSYERAGYTQYF.